These 22 T cell receptor beta chains originate from one sample sequenced in a study of breast tumors, draining lymph nodes, adjacent tissues. TCRdb re-analysed the multiplex PCR reads in MiXCR, keeping a single row per CDR3 protein. The table includes tens of thousands of distinct CDR3 sequences, 45% to 65% detected once. Input material: breast tumor tissue. The receptors here all came from a female donor with breast cancer. Some clones in this sample may be carry-over from other donors' samples.

The chain links TRBV29-1 to TRBJ2-3, with D tentatively TRBD2 (6 bases). The CDR3 has 15 residues. With 4 bases removed from V and 4 bases from J, the gap between germline ends came to 18 bases. CDR1 is SQVTM, CDR2 ANQGSEA, per germline. This CDR3 is CSVAASARGADTQYF. CDR3 bases: TGCAGCGTTGCCGCTAGCGCCCGAGGGGCAGATACGCAGTATTTT.

This clonotype has ten or more counts. CDR3 bases: TGTGCCAGCAGTGCCGACAGGATGGGCTCTGGGGCCAACGTCCTGACTTTC. This codes for CASSADRMGSGANVLTF. This chain connects TRBV6-5 to TRBJ2-6; possible D gene TRBD1, 6 bases. V was pared by 5 bases and J by 0 bases, with 14 bases between. Germline V gene sequence: CDR1 MNHEY, CDR2 SVGAGI. This CDR3 has 17 amino acids.

Regarding this clonotype: Possible read error: a much larger clone is one base away. The chain recombines TRBV11-2 with TRBJ2-1; the D gene is possibly TRBD2 (7 bases). This CDR3 is 15 amino acids long. Germline lookup yields CDR1 SGHAT and CDR2 FQNNGV. In nucleotides, the CDR3 is TGTGCCAGCATCCTCGAGGGGGGGGGGAGGAATGAGCAGCTCTTC. Protein product: CASILEGGGRNEQLF.

This clonotype was detected once. A read error may account for a junction end that differs from germline. This chain uses TRBV5-1 with TRBJ2-3, with D perhaps TRBD1 or TRBD2 (5 bases each). Germline CDR1 is SGHRS and CDR2 is YFSETQ. This CDR3 is built from 15 residues. CDR3 in amino acids: CASSAYPGTTDTQYF. CDR3 nucleotides: TGTGCCAGCAGTGCTTACCCCGGGACGACAGATACGCAGTATTTT.

The chain couples TRBV9 to TRBJ1-6, with D maybe TRBD1 (5 bases). The CDR3 runs 14 residues. CDR1 is SGDLS and CDR2 is YYNGEE in the germline V gene. With 0 bases removed from V and 13 bases from J, the gap between germline ends came to 14 bases. CDR3 nucleotide sequence: TGTGCCAGCAGCGTAGGAGGGGTGGATTTGCCCCTCCACTTT. Protein sequence: CASSVGGVDLPLHF.

This clonotype has ten or more counts. The chain recombines TRBV7-9 with TRBJ2-1; D is perhaps TRBD2 (6 bases). Germline CDR1 SEHNR, CDR2 FQNEAQ (reference sequence). The ends were cut back, 5 bases at V and 4 bases at J, with 18 bases in the middle. This CDR3 has 16 residues. CDR3 residues: CASSPKMDYVYNEQFF. Here the CDR3 DNA reads TGTGCCAGCAGCCCCAAGATGGACTACGTGTACAATGAGCAGTTCTTC.

V usage is TRBV11-2 and J usage is TRBJ2-6; D not resolved. Germline values: CDR1 SGHAT, CDR2 FQNNGV. The CDR3 spans 17 residues. Trimming shortened V by 1 base and J by 0 bases, and 10 bases separated the two germline ends. The CDR3 spells CASSLVTASSGANVLTF. CDR3 DNA: TGTGCCAGCAGCTTAGTAACAGCGAGCTCTGGGGCCAACGTCCTGACTTTC.

Note on this clonotype: Its ends do not fully match the called genes, so a read error is possible. The chain links TRBV20-1 to TRBJ2-7, with TRBD2 matching 7 bases. CDR3 size: 14 residues. Per germline, CDR1 DFQATT and CDR2 SNEGSKA (reference sequence). The CDR3 is CSARDSGSVSERYF. The CDR3 nucleotides are TGCAGTGCTAGAGATAGCGGGTCTGTCTCCGAGCGGTACTTC.

This chain links TRBV12-3 or TRBV12-4 with TRBJ1-5; D is undetermined. The CDR3 totals 12 residues. Trimming removed 5 bases from V and 13 bases from J, with 15 bases in between. CDR3 sequence: CASSKTNSNQHF. Here the CDR3 DNA reads TGTGCCAGCAGTAAGACAAATAGCAATCAGCATTTT.

This chain uses TRBV9 with TRBJ1-2, with D unresolved. The V gene's germline CDR1 is SGDLS and CDR2 YYNGEE. This CDR3 is 14 amino acids long. The V end lost 3 bases, the J end lost 2 bases, and 11 bases lay between the germline ends. CDR3 amino acids: CASSEEGFNYGYTF. CDR3 nucleotides: TGTGCCAGCAGCGAGGAGGGCTTCAACTATGGCTACACCTTC.

This clonotype has at least ten counts. The V call is TRBV6-5, the J call TRBJ1-2; TRBD1 aligns across 9 bases. This CDR3 is built from 16 residues. The V gene end was trimmed by 4 bases and the J gene end by 0 bases; junction bases not matched to a gene: 6. Germline values: CDR1 MNHEY, CDR2 SVGAGI. The CDR3 nucleotides are TGTGCCAGCAGTTCAGGACAGGGGTACTCTAACTATGGCTACACCTTC. Translating gives CASSSGQGYSNYGYTF.

This clonotype was detected many times. J is TRBJ2-7 and V is TRBV6-1; 10 nucleotides agree with TRBD1. Germline V gene sequence: CDR1 MNHNS, CDR2 SASEGT. V trimming: 6 bases; J trimming: 6 bases; junction bases outside the gene matches: 11. The CDR3 consists of 15 residues. CDR3 sequence: CASSPKGTGAFEQYF. CDR3 DNA sequence: TGTGCCAGCAGCCCAAAGGGGACAGGGGCTTTCGAGCAGTACTTC.

The chain is built from TRBV2 and TRBJ1-6, with 7 bases lining up with TRBD1. J was trimmed by 14 bases and V by 4 bases; bases with no gene match: 5. CDR1 is SNHLY and CDR2 is FYNNEI in the germline V gene. The CDR3 totals 12 residues. As DNA, the CDR3 is TGTGCCAGCAGTGGACAGGGCGAAGCCCTCCACTTT. Protein: CASSGQGEALHF.

The chain has TRBV6-5 and TRBJ2-4, with 8 bases aligning to TRBD1. Germline-derived CDR1 and CDR2 are MNHEY and SVGAGI. This CDR3 is 14 amino acids long. Losses at the gene ends were 4 bases for V and 8 bases for J; bases not matched to a gene: 7. The chain's CDR3 is CASSSGQGKDIQYF. The DNA for the CDR3 is TGTGCCAGCAGTTCCGGACAGGGAAAGGACATTCAGTACTTC.

Within the sample, this clonotype is medium-sized. The chain couples TRBV24-1 to TRBJ2-3, with 7 positions matching TRBD2. CDR3 size: 14 residues. CDR1 and CDR2 (germline): KGHDR, SFDVKD. J gave up 0 bases and V 9 bases, and 5 bases lay outside the gene matches. The CDR3 nucleotides read TGTGCCACCCAGCTTAGCGGGAGCACAGATACGCAGTATTTT. This gives the protein CATQLSGSTDTQYF.

This clonotype is a singleton in its sample. The chain carries TRBV7-9 and TRBJ1-6, with a possible D match to TRBD1 (5 bases). The CDR3 consists of 15 residues. Germline V gene data show CDR1 as SEHNR and CDR2 as FQNEAQ (reference sequence). With 6 bases removed from V and 7 bases from J, the gap between germline ends came to 16 bases. The CDR3 DNA reads TGTGCCAGCAGTGCTAATGTGGACACGAATTCACCCCTCCACTTT. As protein: CASSANVDTNSPLHF.

The CDR3 nucleotides read TGTGCCAGTAGTCATGGGACAGGACGTAATTCACCCCTCCACTTT. Translated: CASSHGTGRNSPLHF. This chain links TRBV19 with TRBJ1-6; 8 bases are a match to TRBD1. This CDR3 has 15 residues. The germline CDR1 and CDR2 sequences are LNHDA and SQIVND (reference sequence). The trim removed 5 bases at V and 6 bases at J, leaving 6 bases unmatched.

This clonotype was counted ten times or more. This chain joins TRBV19 and TRBJ2-6; TRBD2 matches 7 bases. V lost 3 bases, J lost 4 bases, and 6 bases stayed unmatched. Per the germline V gene, CDR1 is LNHDA and CDR2 is SQIVND (reference sequence). The CDR3 totals 16 residues. The CDR3 nucleotides read TGTGCCAGTAGTATTCCGCGGGGGACCGGGGCCAACGTCCTGACTTTC. It codes for CASSIPRGTGANVLTF.

Here the CDR3 DNA reads TGTGCCAGCAGCTCCGGGACAGGGCTGAAAGAGACCCAGTACTTC. Translation: CASSSGTGLKETQYF. J is TRBJ2-5 and V is TRBV7-8; 9 bases align to TRBD1. Per the germline V gene, CDR1 is SGHVS and CDR2 is FQNEAQ. This CDR3 is built from 15 residues. Losses at the gene ends were 4 bases for V and 3 bases for J; bases not matched to a gene: 6.

This clonotype was counted many times. The rearrangement joins TRBV10-2 to TRBJ2-3; 7 bases match TRBD1. The CDR3 totals 14 residues. Germline CDR1 and CDR2: WSHSY and SAAADI. V lost 6 bases, J lost 2 bases, and 5 bases stayed unmatched. The CDR3 loop reads CASRTTGITDTQYF. The CDR3 DNA follows: TGCGCCAGCAGGACGACAGGGATCACAGATACGCAGTATTTT.

DNA for the CDR3: TGTGCCAGCAGCCCCCGACGCCGGACAACAGACCGAGCCACTGAAGCTTTCTTT. Translating it yields CASSPRRRTTDRATEAFF. V and J are TRBV7-2 and TRBJ1-1; tentatively, D is TRBD1 (5 bases). This CDR3 has 18 amino acids. Germline CDR1 reads SGHTA; CDR2 reads FQGNSA. The germline V and J ends were trimmed by 5 bases and 4 bases, with 26 bases remaining between them.

The chain combines TRBV5-1 with TRBJ2-1; 8 bases align to TRBD1. The germline gives CDR1 SGHRS, CDR2 YFSETQ. The CDR3 is 13 residues long. With V trimmed by 4 bases and J by 7 bases, 4 bases remained unmatched. The CDR3 is CASSPGGKNEQFF. CDR3 nucleotides: TGCGCCAGCAGCCCAGGGGGCAAAAATGAGCAGTTCTTC.